This TCR beta chain was found in a study of T cells in Graves' hyperthyroidism and ophthalmopathy. Note on this clonotype: As yet, its antigen is unknown. This clone may be a read error of a much larger clone one base away.

Overall study results and limits: Expanded thyroid clonotypes (above 0.001) were mostly also found in blood.

Preceding any ophthalmopathy symptoms, the blood sample dates from first hyperthyroidism diagnosis. Researchers amplified the TCR beta CDR3 regions from RNA transcripts. First-round RT-PCR targeting the TCR CDR3 was performed with the HTBI primer set. TCRdb passed the multiplex PCR reads through MiXCR, listing each CDR3 protein once. The table records some 350,000 distinct CDR3 sequences, about a sixth of them present only once. The clonotype originates from a young woman with Graves' hyperthyroidism that later progressed to Graves' ophthalmopathy. Sequenced input: blood.

CDR3 sequence reads: CASMGVPDAQYF. In DNA form, the CDR3 reads TGTGCCAGCATGGGGGTACCAGATGCGCAGTATTTT. The V call is TRBV12-3 or TRBV12-4, the J call TRBJ2-3; possibly TRBD1 or TRBD2 for D (5 bases each). This CDR3 is 12 amino acids long.